Presented here are 5 T cell receptor beta chains from one specimen sequenced in a study of glioma-infiltrating T cells. Amplification of TCR alpha and beta CDR3 regions from RNA used iRepertoire nested multiplex PCR. TCRdb redid the calling of the multiplex PCR reads with MiXCR, one entry per CDR3 protein. In the table there are about 180,000 distinct CDR3 sequences, around 40% of which are singletons. The source material was glioma tissue, nonneoplastic brain tissue, or PBMCs (not recorded which). These receptors were obtained from a human donor with low-grade glioma or glioblastoma, undergoing nonglioma brain surgery, or in good health (not recorded which).

This clonotype has ten or more counts. V is TRBV20-1 and J is TRBJ2-1; TRBD2 aligns across 9 bases. V dropped 6 bases and J dropped 8; count of bases not matched to a gene: 14. CDR1 DFQATT and CDR2 SNEGSKA come from the germline V gene (reference sequence). The CDR3 is made up of 15 amino acids. CDR3 coding DNA: TGCAGTGCCCCCCCTCCAGCGGGAGGTTTAGATGAGCAGTTCTTC. Translation: CSAPPPAGGLDEQFF.

This clonotype appeared once. This may be a read error, as it is one base from a much larger clone. This rearrangement joins TRBV28 to TRBJ1-2, with 10 bases that match TRBD1. Per the germline V gene, CDR1 is MDHEN and CDR2 is SYDVKM. The CDR3 length is 17 residues. V lost 2 bases to trimming and J lost 4 bases; unmatched junction nucleotides: 10. CDR3 coding DNA: TGTGCCAGCAGTTTAGCTGGGGGGACAGGGGCGGGCTATGGCTACACCTTC. Protein product: CASSLAGGTGAGYGYTF.

The CDR3 DNA reads as TGTGCCAGCAGCTTCACACTTACGGAGACCCAGTACTTC. Protein: CASSFTLTETQYF. This sequence joins TRBV7-7 and TRBJ2-5; D not certain. The CDR3 totals 13 residues. Germline-derived CDR1 and CDR2 are SSHAT and FNYEAQ (reference sequence). Trimming left V 3 bases short and J 5 bases short, with 10 bases between.

Notes on this clonotype: Relative to the germline gene, one junction end is altered; a read error may explain this. The rearrangement links TRBV28 to TRBJ2-3, with D unclear. In germline, CDR1 is MDHEN, CDR2 SYDVKM. This CDR3 is built from 12 residues. The CDR3 protein is CASSSQEDTQYF. In DNA form, the CDR3 reads TGCGCCAGCTCGTCACAAGAGGATACGCAGTATTTT.

Worth noting for this clonotype: A single base separates this from a much larger clone, so it may be a read error. The chain carries TRBV7-2 and TRBJ2-5; D gene ambiguous. In germline, CDR1 is SGHTA, CDR2 FQGNSA. V was clipped by 1 base and J by 13 bases, with 13 bases between them. This CDR3 contains 12 residues. The CDR3 is CASSLGRPPVYF. CDR3 DNA: TGTGCCAGCAGCTTAGGGCGGCCTCCCGTGTACTTC.